These 13 T cell receptor beta chains came from one sample sequenced in a study of OX40 agonist ivuxolimab in advanced cancers. To prepare the library, the immunoSEQ multiplex PCR assay was applied. Entries here come from immuneACCESS through TCRdb and include only in-frame sequences with V and J called. Some clones fail to appear in such tables; in the studies checked, an unresolved V gene covers under half of the shortfall, and the cause of the remainder is unknown. This sample gives about 65,000 clones in total; 80% to 90% of them show up just once. The ten biggest clones cover 0.35% to 0.45% of the sample. Sequenced here: CD4+ or CD8+ T cells sorted from blood, sampled in a trial of the OX40 agonist ivuxolimab. Every receptor here comes from an adult with an advanced solid tumor such as melanoma, head and neck, liver or kidney cancer.

The chain carries TRBV5-1 and TRBJ2-7; D tentatively reads TRBD1 or TRBD2 (5 bases each). V was trimmed by 7 bases and J by 3 bases, leaving 11 bases between them. This CDR3 is 12 amino acids long. Germline CDR1 SGHRS, CDR2 YFSETQ. The CDR3 loop is CASGAGNYEQYF. Written as DNA, the CDR3 is TGCGCCAGCGGGGCCGGGAACTACGAGCAGTACTTC.

The J gene is TRBJ2-2, the V gene TRBV5-4, with 10 bases that match TRBD2. This CDR3 comprises 17 residues. V gave up 4 bases and J gave up 2 bases; unmatched junction bases: 8. Germline V CDR1 and CDR2: SGHNT, YYREEE (reference sequence). CDR3 nucleotides: TGTGCCAGCAGCAAAGAGTTAGCGGGGGGTAACACCGGGGAGCTGTTTTTT. Amino acid sequence: CASSKELAGGNTGELFF. Full variable domain (rest looked up from reference TRBV5-4 and TRBJ2-2): ETGVTQSPTHLIKTRGQQVTLRCSSQSGHNTVSWYQQALGQGPQFIFQYYREEENGRGNFPPRFSGLQFPNYSSELNVNALELDDSALYLCASSKELAGGNTGELFFGEGSRLTVL.

The chain carries TRBV27 and TRBJ2-1; 7 bases line up with TRBD2. This CDR3 region has 14 residues. The germline V gene has CDR1 MNHEY and CDR2 SMNVEV (reference sequence). V was pared by 5 bases and J by 4 bases, with 5 bases of the junction left unmatched. The CDR3 loop reads CASSRGDSYNEQFF. CDR3 nucleotide sequence: TGTGCCAGCAGTCGGGGGGATTCTTACAATGAGCAGTTCTTC.

This clone is a singleton in its sample. J is TRBJ1-1 and V is TRBV6-1, with D unresolved. Trimming cost V 7 bases and J 0 bases, with 12 bases left between them. Looked up from germline, CDR1 is MNHNS and CDR2 is SASEGT. The CDR3 has 14 residues. CDR3 nucleotides: TGTGCCAGCATAATTGGAGATATGAACACTGAAGCTTTCTTT. Translation gives CASIIGDMNTEAFF.

A few counts support this clone. J is TRBJ1-1 and V is TRBV19; 8 bases fit TRBD1. This CDR3 has 14 residues. V shed 3 bases and J 3 bases; nucleotides not matched to a gene: 3. Germline CDR1 reads LNHDA; CDR2 reads SQIVND (reference sequence). In DNA, the CDR3 is TGTGCCAGTAGTATGACAGGGGAGGACACTGAAGCTTTCTTT. This encodes CASSMTGEDTEAFF.

This chain uses TRBV30 with TRBJ2-4; 7 nucleotides line up with TRBD1. Germline assignment: CDR1 GTSNPN and CDR2 SVGIG (reference sequence). The CDR3 extends over 13 amino acids. After removal of 5 bases from V and 3 bases from J, the junction contained 4 bases not matched to a gene. The DNA of the CDR3 is TGTGCCTGGCACAGGGGTGACAAAAACATTCAGTACTTC. Translated: CAWHRGDKNIQYF.

This chain uses TRBV7-3 with TRBJ1-6; D is unresolved. Germline CDR1 is SGHTA and CDR2 is FQGTGA. The CDR3 has 15 amino acids. V was shortened by 2 bases and J by 10 bases, with 15 bases between the two germline ends. Here the CDR3 reads CASSLSFGGVSPLHF. The CDR3 DNA follows: TGTGCCAGCAGCTTATCCTTCGGAGGAGTATCACCCCTCCACTTT.

The V and J genes are TRBV5-1 and TRBJ1-1; no reliable D call. V was cut by 3 bases and J by 1 base, with 1 base left in between. Per the germline V gene, CDR1 is SGHRS and CDR2 is YFSETQ. CDR3 length: 11 residues. CDR3 DNA sequence: TGCGCCAGCAGCTCGAACACTGAAGCTTTCTTT. Its protein product is CASSSNTEAFF.

Written as DNA, the CDR3 is TGTGCCAGCAGCGTTATGCCGACACAAGAGACCCAGTACTTC. Translated: CASSVMPTQETQYF. The chain has TRBV11-2 and TRBJ2-5; D not resolved. V was pared by 5 bases and J by 2 bases, with 12 bases between. Germline V gene lookup returns CDR1 SGHAT and CDR2 FQNNGV. The CDR3 has 14 residues.

V usage is TRBV7-9 and J usage is TRBJ2-5; 8 bases agree with TRBD1. The J call is doubtful: the DNA matches TRBJ2-7 better. This CDR3 contains 15 residues. Germline V CDR1 and CDR2: SEHNR, FQNEAQ (reference sequence). This chain's CDR3 is CASSLAPRGRYEQYF. The CDR3 region has the DNA TGTGCCAGCAGCTTAGCCCCCAGGGGGCGCTACGAGCAGTACTTC.

This clone was counted only a few times. The V and J genes are TRBV18 and TRBJ1-1; D is ambiguous. Germline CDR1 and CDR2: KGHSH and LQKENI. This CDR3 is 11 amino acids long. V was pared by 4 bases and J by 3 bases, with 3 bases between. This CDR3 reads CASSRDTEAFF. The DNA of the CDR3 is TGTGCCAGCTCACGGGACACTGAAGCTTTCTTT.

The rearrangement joins TRBV7-2 to TRBJ1-5; D unresolved. V was pared by 3 bases and J by 6 bases, with 12 bases between. The CDR3 has 14 amino acids. Germline V gene data show CDR1 as SGHTA and CDR2 as FQGNSA. Here the CDR3 DNA reads TGTGCCAGCAGCTTCTTCACGGCAGGTCAGCCCCAGCATTTT. Its protein product is CASSFFTAGQPQHF.

The chain links TRBV19 to TRBJ1-5; D is perhaps TRBD1 (5 bases). The ends were cut back, 5 bases at V and 4 bases at J, with 12 bases in the middle. Germline-derived CDR1 and CDR2 are LNHDA and SQIVND (reference sequence). The CDR3 covers 14 residues. The CDR3 nucleotides read TGTGCCAGTAGTCCCGGGACGGCAAATCAGCCCCAGCATTTT. It is translated as CASSPGTANQPQHF.